This note documents a single T cell receptor beta chain sequence. The count of this clone is one. It lacks a known antigen. Base qualities are not recorded, but no much larger clone differs from it by a single base. The sample originates from a study of control samples from healthy donors and cancer patients (dated by TCRdb to 2018 to 2021). Library generation was performed with the immunoSEQ multiplex PCR assay. TCRdb limited this immuneACCESS table to in-frame rearrangements with V and J called. A share of clones is missing; checked studies link under half to unresolved V genes, and the rest is unexplained. This sample gives roughly 93,000 clones in total; 85% to 90% of them show up just once. Of the sample, about 10% is held by the ten largest clones. This TCR came from a woman aged 50 to 65 with colorectal cancer. The sample comprised PBMCs.

The DNA sequence follows: TGTGCCAGCAGCTCTCGGACAGGGCAAGGTCAGCCCCAGCATTTT. Its coded protein is CASSSRTGQGQPQHF. The rearranged chain carries TRBV5-6 and TRBJ1-5; TRBD1 agrees with 8 junctional bases. From a lookup of the germline V gene, CDR1 and CDR2 are SGHDT and YYEEEE. Inclusive of the bounding cysteine and phenylalanine, the CDR3 is 15 residues long. CDR3 DNA only is kept here, 45 bases in frame from base 1. V is trimmed back by 3 bases and J by 6 bases, and the junction contains 8 bases that no gene match accounts for.